This entry features one T cell receptor beta chain sequence. Its antigen is not identified. The sample comes from a study of cytomegalovirus exposure and HLA in healthy donors. Notes on the study in general: As was reported, the HLA-A and HLA-B alleles of most subjects were accurately predicted from TCR beta sequences. Analyses of presence/absence relied on an assumption of roughly uniform sequencing depth across donors. A link between a missense DCLRE1C variant and TCR beta V- and J-gene trimming emerged from a later analysis. The study put under 200 TCR beta chains on its list as cytomegalovirus-associated.

PCR was performed using 60 Vbeta and 13 Jbeta primers. Produced via immunoSEQ multiplex PCR; TCRdb's table is partial and in-frame only. The table records around 100,000 clones, about four fifths of them present only once. The CDR3 consists of 15 residues. Germline values: CDR1 SGHTA, CDR2 FQGNSA. The trim removed 5 bases at V and 6 bases at J, leaving 11 bases unmatched. This TCR came from a man aged 25-45 years in good health and CMV-seronegative. Sequences were obtained from PBMCs. This rearrangement joins TRBV7-2 to TRBJ2-7, with 9 bases lining up with TRBD2. CDR3 DNA: TGTGCCAGCAGCCCCGCCGGGACTAGCATCAGCGAGCAGTACTTC. This translates into CASSPAGTSISEQYF.